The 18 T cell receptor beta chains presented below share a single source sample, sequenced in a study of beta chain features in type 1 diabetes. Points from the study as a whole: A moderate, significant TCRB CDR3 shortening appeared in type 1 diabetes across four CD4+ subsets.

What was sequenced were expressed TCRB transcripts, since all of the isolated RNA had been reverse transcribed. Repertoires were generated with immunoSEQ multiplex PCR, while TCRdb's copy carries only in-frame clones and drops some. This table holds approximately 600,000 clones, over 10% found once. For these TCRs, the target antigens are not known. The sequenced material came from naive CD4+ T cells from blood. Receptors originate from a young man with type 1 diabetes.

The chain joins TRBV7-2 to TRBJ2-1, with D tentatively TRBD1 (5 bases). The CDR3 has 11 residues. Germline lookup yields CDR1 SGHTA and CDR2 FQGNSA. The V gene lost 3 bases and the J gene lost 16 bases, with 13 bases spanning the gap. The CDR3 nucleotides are TGTGCCAGCAGCTTGCCACCTGGACAATTCTTC. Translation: CASSLPPGQFF.

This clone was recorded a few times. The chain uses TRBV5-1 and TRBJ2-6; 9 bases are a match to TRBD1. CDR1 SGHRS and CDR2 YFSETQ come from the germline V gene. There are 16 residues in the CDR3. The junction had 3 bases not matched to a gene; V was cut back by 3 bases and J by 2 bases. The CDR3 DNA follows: TGCGCCAGCAGCTGGACAGGGGACGCTGGGGCCAACGTCCTGACTTTC. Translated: CASSWTGDAGANVLTF.

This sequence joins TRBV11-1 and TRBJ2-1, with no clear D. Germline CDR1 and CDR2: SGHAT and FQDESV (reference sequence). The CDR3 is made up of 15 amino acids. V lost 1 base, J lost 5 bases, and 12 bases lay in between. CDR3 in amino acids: CASSLVSQLNNEQFF. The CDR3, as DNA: TGTGCCAGCAGCTTAGTTTCACAGTTGAACAATGAGCAGTTCTTC.

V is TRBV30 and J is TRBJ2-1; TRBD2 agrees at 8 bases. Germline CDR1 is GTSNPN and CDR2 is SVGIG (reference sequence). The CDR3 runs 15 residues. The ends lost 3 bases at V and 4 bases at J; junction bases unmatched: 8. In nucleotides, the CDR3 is TGTGCCTGGAGCTTGCGGGGGGCCCAGTACAATGAGCAGTTCTTC. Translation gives CAWSLRGAQYNEQFF.

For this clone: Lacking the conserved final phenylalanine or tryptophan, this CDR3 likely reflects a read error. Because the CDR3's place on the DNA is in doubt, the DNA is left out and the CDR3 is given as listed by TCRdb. This CDR3 reads CSARYGGEKI. The rearrangement joins TRBV20-1 to TRBJ2-7; TRBD2 was called by the table and not checked on the DNA. The germline V gene has CDR1 DFQATT and CDR2 SNEGSKA (reference sequence). The CDR3 extends over 10 residues, inclusive of both ends.

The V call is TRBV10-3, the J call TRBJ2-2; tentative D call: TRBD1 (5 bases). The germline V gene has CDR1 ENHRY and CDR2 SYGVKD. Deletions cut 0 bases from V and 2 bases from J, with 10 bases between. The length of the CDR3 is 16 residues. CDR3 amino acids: CAISESKGINTGELFF. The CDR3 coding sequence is TGTGCCATCAGTGAGTCGAAGGGGATCAACACCGGGGAGCTGTTTTTT.

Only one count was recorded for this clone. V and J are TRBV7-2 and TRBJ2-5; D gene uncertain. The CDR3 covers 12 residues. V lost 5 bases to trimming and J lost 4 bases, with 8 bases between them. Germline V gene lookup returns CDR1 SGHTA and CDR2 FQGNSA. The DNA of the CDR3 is TGTGCCAGCAGCCAAATTACAGAGACCCAGTACTTC. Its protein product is CASSQITETQYF.

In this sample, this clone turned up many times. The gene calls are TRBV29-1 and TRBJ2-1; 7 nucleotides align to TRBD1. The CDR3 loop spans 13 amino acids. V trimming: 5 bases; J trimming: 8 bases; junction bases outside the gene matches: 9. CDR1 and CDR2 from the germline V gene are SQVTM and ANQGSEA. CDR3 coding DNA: TGCAGCGTTTTCACAGGGGTGGGAGATGAGCAGTTCTTC. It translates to CSVFTGVGDEQFF.

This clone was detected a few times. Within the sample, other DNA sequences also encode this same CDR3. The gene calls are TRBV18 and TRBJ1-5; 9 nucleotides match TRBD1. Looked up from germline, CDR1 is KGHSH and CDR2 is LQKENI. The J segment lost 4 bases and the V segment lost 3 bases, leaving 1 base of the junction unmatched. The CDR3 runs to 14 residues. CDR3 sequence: CASSPDRGNQPQHF. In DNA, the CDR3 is TGTGCCAGCTCACCCGACAGGGGGAATCAGCCCCAGCATTTT.

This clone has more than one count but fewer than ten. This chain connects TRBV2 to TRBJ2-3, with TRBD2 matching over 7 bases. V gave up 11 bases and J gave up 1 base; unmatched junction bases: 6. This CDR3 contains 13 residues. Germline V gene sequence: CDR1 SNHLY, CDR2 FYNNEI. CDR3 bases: TGTGCCGGAGGACTAGGGGGCACAGATACGCAGTATTTT. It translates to CAGGLGGTDTQYF. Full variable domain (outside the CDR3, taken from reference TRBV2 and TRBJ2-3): EPEVTQTPSHQVTQMGQEVILRCVPISNHLYFYWYRQILGQKVEFLVSFYNNEISEKSEIFDDQFSVERPDGSNFTLKIRSTKLEDSAMYFCAGGLGGTDTQYFGPGTRLTVL.

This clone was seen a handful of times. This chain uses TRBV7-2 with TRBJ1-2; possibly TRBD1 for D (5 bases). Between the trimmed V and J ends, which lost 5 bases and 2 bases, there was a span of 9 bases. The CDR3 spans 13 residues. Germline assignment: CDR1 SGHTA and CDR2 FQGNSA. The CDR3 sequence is CASSISGNYGYTF. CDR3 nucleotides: TGTGCCAGCAGCATATCAGGGAACTATGGCTACACCTTC.

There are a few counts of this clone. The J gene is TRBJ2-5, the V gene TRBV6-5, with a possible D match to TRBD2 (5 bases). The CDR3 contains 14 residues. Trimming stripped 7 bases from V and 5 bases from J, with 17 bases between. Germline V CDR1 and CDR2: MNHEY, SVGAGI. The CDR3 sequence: CASTVGLPGETQYF. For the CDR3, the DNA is TGTGCCAGCACCGTAGGACTGCCGGGGGAGACCCAGTACTTC.

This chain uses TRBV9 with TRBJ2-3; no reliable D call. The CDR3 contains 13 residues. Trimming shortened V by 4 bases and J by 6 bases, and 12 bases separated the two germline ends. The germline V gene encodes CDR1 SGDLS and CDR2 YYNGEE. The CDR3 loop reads CASSPMVSDTQYF. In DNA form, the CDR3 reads TGTGCCAGCAGCCCCATGGTTTCGGATACGCAGTATTTT.

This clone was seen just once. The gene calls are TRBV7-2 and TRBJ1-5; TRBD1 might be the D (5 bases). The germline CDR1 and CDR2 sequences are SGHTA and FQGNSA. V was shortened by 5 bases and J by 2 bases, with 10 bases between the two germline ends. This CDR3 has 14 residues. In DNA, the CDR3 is TGTGCCAGCAGCCTCGGACACGGCAATCAGCCCCAGCATTTT. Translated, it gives CASSLGHGNQPQHF.

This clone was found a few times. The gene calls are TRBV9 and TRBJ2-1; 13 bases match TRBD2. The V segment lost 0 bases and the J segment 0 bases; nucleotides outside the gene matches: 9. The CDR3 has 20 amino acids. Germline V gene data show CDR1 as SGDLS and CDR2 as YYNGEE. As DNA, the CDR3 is TGTGCCAGCAGCGTAGGACCGGGGACTAGCGGGGCTAGCTCCTACAATGAGCAGTTCTTC. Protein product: CASSVGPGTSGASSYNEQFF.

The CDR3 is CASSLSGQGALNTGELFF. CDR3 nucleotides: TGTGCCAGCAGTTTATCGGGACAGGGGGCTTTGAACACCGGGGAGCTGTTTTTT. V usage is TRBV28 and J usage is TRBJ2-2, with 12 positions matching TRBD1. With V trimmed by 1 base and J by 1 base, 4 bases remained unmatched. CDR1 is MDHEN and CDR2 is SYDVKM in the germline V gene. This CDR3 has 18 amino acids.

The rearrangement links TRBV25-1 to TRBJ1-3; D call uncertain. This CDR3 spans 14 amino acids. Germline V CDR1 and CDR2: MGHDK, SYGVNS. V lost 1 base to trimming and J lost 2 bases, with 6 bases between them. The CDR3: CASSELSAGNTIYF. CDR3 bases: TGTGCCAGCAGTGAATTATCGGCTGGAAACACCATATATTTT.

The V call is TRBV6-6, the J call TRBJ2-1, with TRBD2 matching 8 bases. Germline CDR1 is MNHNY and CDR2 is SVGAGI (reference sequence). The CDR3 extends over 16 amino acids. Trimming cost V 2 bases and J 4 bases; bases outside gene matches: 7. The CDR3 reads CASSYEFRGGYNEQFF. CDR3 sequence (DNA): TGTGCCAGCAGTTACGAGTTCCGCGGGGGGTACAATGAGCAGTTCTTC.